Listed here are 24 T cell receptor beta chains from one sample, sequenced in a study of glioma-infiltrating T cells after dendritic cell vaccination. TCRdb's copy holds only in-frame clones and misses some; the assay was immunoSEQ multiplex PCR. Of about 100,000 clones in the sample, roughly 83% were seen once. This material consisted of blood, taken before dendritic cell vaccination. The source is a human donor with glioblastoma.

This chain's CDR3 is CASSGQGPGNQPQHF. CDR3 nucleotides: TGTGCCAGCAGTGGACAGGGTCCCGGCAATCAGCCCCAGCATTTT. This chain uses TRBV6-1 with TRBJ1-5; 7 bases agree with TRBD1. This CDR3 contains 15 residues. J was trimmed by 2 bases and V by 4 bases; bases with no gene match: 5. CDR1 is MNHNS, CDR2 SASEGT, per germline.

The chain is built from TRBV30 and TRBJ1-4, with 10 bases fitting TRBD1. This CDR3 comprises 15 residues. V trimming: 4 bases; J trimming: 7 bases; junction bases outside the gene matches: 9. The germline CDR1 and CDR2 sequences are GTSNPN and SVGIG (reference sequence). The CDR3 DNA sequence: TGTGCCTGGACAATTGGGACAGGGGTTCGTGAAAAACTGTTTTTT. Its translation is CAWTIGTGVREKLFF.

The chain joins TRBV5-1 to TRBJ1-3; possible D gene TRBD1, 5 bases. This CDR3 spans 15 amino acids. CDR1 is SGHRS and CDR2 is YFSETQ in the germline V gene. Trimming removed 0 bases from V and 0 bases from J, with 7 bases in between. The CDR3 is CASSLGGSSGNTIYF. CDR3 bases: TGCGCCAGCAGCTTGGGGGGCAGCTCTGGAAACACCATATATTTT.

In its sample, this clone was seen a few times. V usage is TRBV5-1 and J usage is TRBJ2-7, with D possibly being TRBD2 (6 bases). V was pared by 6 bases and J by 3 bases, with 13 bases between. This CDR3 has 13 residues. Germline V gene lookup returns CDR1 SGHRS and CDR2 YFSETQ. CDR3 nucleotides: TGCGCCAGCACCCCCCCGGGGGTCTACGAGCAGTACTTC. The encoded protein is CASTPPGVYEQYF. The full variable domain, completed using reference TRBV5-1 and TRBJ2-7, is KAGVTQTPRYLIKTRGQQVTLSCSPISGHRSVSWYQQTPGQGLQFLFEYFSETQRNKGNFPGRFSGRQFSNSRSEMNVSTLELGDSALYLCASTPPGVYEQYFGPGTRLTVT.

The gene calls are TRBV7-3 and TRBJ1-1; 7 bases agree with TRBD1. CDR3 size: 15 residues. Germline V gives CDR1 SGHTA, CDR2 FQGTGA. Germline trimming cut 4 bases from V and 4 bases from J; bases unmatched to any gene: 9. In DNA, the CDR3 is TGTGCCAGCAGCTCTGGGACAGCATCTACCACTGAAGCTTTCTTT. Translation gives CASSSGTASTTEAFF.

The J gene is TRBJ2-7, the V gene TRBV5-1, with 12 positions matching TRBD2. Germline CDR1 SGHRS, CDR2 YFSETQ. The CDR3 loop spans 14 amino acids. V dropped 5 bases and J dropped 5; count of bases not matched to a gene: 5. For the CDR3, the DNA is TGCGCCAGCAGAACTAGCGGGGGGACGCACGAGCAGTACTTC. This encodes CASRTSGGTHEQYF.

The chain is built from TRBV27 and TRBJ1-1; 8 bases align to TRBD1. Germline values: CDR1 MNHEY, CDR2 SMNVEV (reference sequence). The CDR3 runs 16 residues. V lost 4 bases to trimming and J lost 4 bases; unmatched junction nucleotides: 11. CDR3 in DNA: TGTGCCAGCAGTTCGCGGATCCGAACAGGGGGCACTGAAGCTTTCTTT. Translated, it gives CASSSRIRTGGTEAFF.

This clone showed up just a few times. The chain recombines TRBV2 with TRBJ1-2; D is undetermined. Germline assignment: CDR1 SNHLY and CDR2 FYNNEI. This CDR3 has 14 residues. V lost 0 bases and J lost 4, with 9 bases in between. In DNA form, the CDR3 reads TGTGCCAGCAGTGAAGCGGCCGCAATCTATGGCTACACCTTC. It yields the protein CASSEAAAIYGYTF.

A single count supports this clone. This rearrangement joins TRBV27 to TRBJ1-2, with D perhaps matching TRBD1 (5 bases). CDR1 MNHEY and CDR2 SMNVEV come from the germline V gene (reference sequence). The CDR3 is 16 amino acids. Trimming pared 2 bases from V and 5 bases from J, leaving 18 bases between. The CDR3, as DNA: TGTGCCAGCAGTTTAGAGGGAGGGGCTGGGTGGTATGGCTACACCTTC. Its translation is CASSLEGGAGWYGYTF.

This rearrangement joins TRBV5-4 to TRBJ2-1; D unresolved. Germline CDR1 and CDR2: SGHNT and YYREEE (reference sequence). The CDR3 contains 17 residues. Trimming pared 4 bases from V and 7 bases from J, leaving 24 bases between. The CDR3 DNA follows: TGTGCCAGCAGCCCCGGCCCCCGCGCGGTGTTGAAAAATGAGCAGTTCTTC. Translation gives CASSPGPRAVLKNEQFF.

The chain has TRBV11-2 and TRBJ2-1; D perhaps matches TRBD1 (5 bases). The CDR3 covers 17 residues. The V gene lost 1 base and the J gene lost 3 bases, with 16 bases spanning the gap. The germline CDR1 and CDR2 sequences are SGHAT and FQNNGV. The CDR3 sequence is CASSLVGRGGYYNEQFF. The CDR3 DNA reads as TGTGCCAGCAGCTTAGTGGGGCGTGGCGGCTACTACAATGAGCAGTTCTTC. Drawing the rest from reference TRBV11-2 and TRBJ2-1, the complete variable domain is EAGVAQSPRYKIIEKRQSVAFWCNPISGHATLYWYQQILGQGPKLLIQFQNNGVVDDSQLPKDRFSAERLKGVDSTLKIQPAKLEDSAVYLCASSLVGRGGYYNEQFFGPGTRLTVL.

As regards this clone: Within the sample, other DNA sequences also encode this same CDR3. The rearrangement joins TRBV5-4 to TRBJ2-5; tentatively, D is TRBD2 (6 bases). The germline V and J ends were trimmed by 2 bases and 5 bases, with 10 bases remaining between them. CDR3 length: 13 residues. Germline CDR1 and CDR2: SGHNT and YYREEE (reference sequence). DNA of the CDR3: TGTGCCAGCAGCTTTCGGGGGAGGGAGACCCAGTACTTC. The encoded protein is CASSFRGRETQYF.

The CDR3 bases are TGCGCCAGCAATTCAGGGGCTCAGCCCCAGCATTTT. It is translated as CASNSGAQPQHF. The chain recombines TRBV23-1 with TRBJ1-5; TRBD1 is a possible D gene (6 bases). TRBV23-1 is assigned to the ORF class and has an uncertain function. V was pared by 7 bases and J by 6 bases, with 10 bases between. This CDR3 region has 12 residues.

The genes are TRBV7-2 and TRBJ1-2; tentatively, D is TRBD1 (5 bases). With 6 bases removed from V and 7 bases from J, the gap between germline ends came to 12 bases. Germline CDR1 is SGHTA and CDR2 is FQGNSA. There are 12 residues in the CDR3. Written as DNA, the CDR3 is TGTGCCAGCAGAAACCAGGGTTTTGGCTACACCTTC. Protein: CASRNQGFGYTF.

J is TRBJ2-5 and V is TRBV27; TRBD2 might be the D (6 bases). This CDR3 is built from 13 residues. Trimming took 5 bases from V and 9 from J, leaving 16 bases between them. CDR1 is MNHEY, CDR2 SMNVEV, per germline (reference sequence). The CDR3 protein is CASSLSGEWSQYF. Written as DNA, the CDR3 is TGTGCCAGCAGTCTCTCGGGGGAATGGTCCCAGTACTTC.

The V gene is TRBV18, the J gene TRBJ1-1, with D possibly TRBD1 on 6 matching bases. Germline V gene data show CDR1 as KGHSH and CDR2 as LQKENI. The CDR3 is 16 amino acids. The ends were cut back, 4 bases at V and 5 bases at J, with 20 bases in the middle. CDR3 nucleotides: TGTGCCAGCTCACGATCAGGGGAGATCACTGGGACTGAAGCTTTCTTT. Translating it yields CASSRSGEITGTEAFF.

This chain links TRBV9 with TRBJ2-3; D unclear. This CDR3 has 17 residues. Trimming took 0 bases from V and 1 from J, leaving 15 bases between them. Per germline, CDR1 SGDLS and CDR2 YYNGEE. The CDR3 DNA is TGTGCCAGCAGCGTAGCTCCGAGCGCGCGAGGCACAGATACGCAGTATTTT. Its translation: CASSVAPSARGTDTQYF.

This sequence joins TRBV2 and TRBJ2-7; 10 bases agree with TRBD1. Germline V gene sequence: CDR1 SNHLY, CDR2 FYNNEI. CDR3 length: 15 residues. The ends lost 6 bases at V and 3 bases at J; junction bases unmatched: 8. CDR3 protein: CASSPTGTGVYEQYF. Here the CDR3 DNA reads TGTGCCAGCAGCCCTACCGGGACAGGGGTCTACGAGCAGTACTTC.

The chain joins TRBV6-4 to TRBJ1-5; 7 bases map to TRBD1. The germline CDR1 and CDR2 sequences are MRHNA and SNTAGT. This CDR3 spans 13 amino acids. The ends lost 6 bases at V and 6 bases at J; junction bases unmatched: 5. The CDR3 region is CASRGQAVQPQHF. CDR3 sequence (DNA): TGTGCCAGCAGAGGACAGGCTGTTCAGCCCCAGCATTTT.

For the CDR3, the DNA is TGCAGTCCGGGCTACAATGAGCAGTTCTTC. This encodes CSPGYNEQFF. The J gene is TRBJ2-1, the V gene TRBV20-1; no reliable D call. The CDR3 is 10 residues long. CDR1 DFQATT and CDR2 SNEGSKA come from the germline V gene (reference sequence). V was trimmed by 8 bases and J by 3 bases, leaving 5 bases between them.

The chain employs TRBV5-1 and TRBJ1-1, with D unclear. Looked up from germline, CDR1 is SGHRS and CDR2 is YFSETQ. This CDR3 has 13 amino acids. V was shortened by 4 bases and J by 0 bases, with 7 bases between the two germline ends. CDR3 DNA sequence: TGCGCCAGCAGCCCAAGCATGAACACTGAAGCTTTCTTT. Its protein product is CASSPSMNTEAFF.

In its sample, this clone was seen a few times. V usage is TRBV4-2 and J usage is TRBJ2-5, with 8 bases identical to TRBD1. The closer fit of TRBJ2-7 to the DNA end suggests the J call may be wrong. Germline CDR1 and CDR2: LGHNA and YNFKEQ. The CDR3 loop spans 14 amino acids. CDR3 protein: CASSQGSGGFEQYF. The CDR3 DNA reads TGTGCCAGCAGCCAAGGTTCAGGGGGCTTCGAGCAGTACTTC.

The chain employs TRBV28 and TRBJ1-2; maybe TRBD1 (6 bases). Between the trimmed V and J ends, which lost 5 bases and 5 bases, there was a span of 18 bases. This CDR3 region has 15 residues. Looked up from germline, CDR1 is MDHEN and CDR2 is SYDVKM. Here the CDR3 DNA reads TGTGCCAGCAGTACCCCATCAGGGGAAACATATGGCTACACCTTC. Encoded protein: CASSTPSGETYGYTF.

The rearrangement links TRBV6-6 to TRBJ1-1; a weak D match, TRBD1 (6 bases). The CDR3 is made up of 14 amino acids. Germline CDR1 reads MNHNY; CDR2 reads SVGAGI (reference sequence). V lost 1 base to trimming and J lost 0 bases, with 6 bases between them. The CDR3 DNA reads as TGTGCCAGCAGTTACTACAGGGTGAACACTGAAGCTTTCTTT. Its translation is CASSYYRVNTEAFF.